This TCR beta chain was obtained from a study of metastatic and nonmetastatic thyroid tumors. Overall study: Malignant thyroid and benign thyroid patients provided blood and tumor or nodule tissue whose repertoires were compared.

Many counts were recorded for this clone. The antigen remains unidentified. Nobody among the patients had been given any treatment before thyroid surgery. General study findings and limits: The study reportedly found significantly higher TCR beta diversity in malignant thyroid tumors than benign nodules, in blood and tumor.

In the source study's methods: For papillary thyroid cancer, a distant-metastasis classifier was constructed from CDR3 differences observed across clinicopathological groups. Through MiXCR, TCRdb re-clonotyped the PCR reads. These V and J calls rely on TCRdb rather than the paper's analysis. The sample lists 30,000 to 35,000 clones, around 17% occurring once. The germline CDR1 and CDR2 sequences are SGDLS and YYNGEE. The CDR3 loop spans 15 amino acids. V was shortened by 4 bases and J by 2 bases, with 16 bases between the two germline ends. This TCR came from a female donor with papillary thyroid cancer or a benign thyroid nodule (not recorded which). Some clones in this sample may be carry-over from other donors' samples. The material sequenced was blood. This chain uses TRBV9 with TRBJ2-7; the D call may be TRBD1 or TRBD2 (5 bases each). The CDR3 loop is CASSPRPGGPYEQYF. In DNA, the CDR3 is TGTGCCAGCAGCCCACGTCCTGGGGGTCCCTACGAGCAGTACTTC.